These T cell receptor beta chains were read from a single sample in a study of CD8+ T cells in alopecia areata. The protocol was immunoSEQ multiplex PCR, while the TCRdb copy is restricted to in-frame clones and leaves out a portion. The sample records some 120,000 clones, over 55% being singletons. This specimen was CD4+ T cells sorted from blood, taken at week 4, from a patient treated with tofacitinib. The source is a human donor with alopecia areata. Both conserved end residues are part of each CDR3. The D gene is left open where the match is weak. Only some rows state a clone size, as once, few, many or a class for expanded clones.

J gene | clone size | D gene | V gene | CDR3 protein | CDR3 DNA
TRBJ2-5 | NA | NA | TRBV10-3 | CAISEGGDQETQYF | TGTGCCATCAGTGAAGGTGGAGACCAAGAGACCCAGTACTTC
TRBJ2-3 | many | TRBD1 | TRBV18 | CASSPRDRDRRGDTQYF | TGTGCCAGCTCACCCCGAGACCGGGACAGACGAGGAGATACGCAGTATTTT
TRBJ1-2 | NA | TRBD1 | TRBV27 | CASRRPGQGVEGYTF | TGTGCCAGCAGACGACCGGGACAGGGGGTTGAGGGCTACACCTTC
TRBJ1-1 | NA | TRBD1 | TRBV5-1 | CASQQGTEAFF | TGCGCCAGCCAACAGGGGACTGAAGCTTTCTTT
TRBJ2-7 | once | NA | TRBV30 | CAGSWGSSYEQYF | TGTGCCGGGAGCTGGGGGAGCTCCTACGAGCAGTACTTC
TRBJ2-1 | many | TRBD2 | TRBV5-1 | CASSYDARSGGADREQFF | TGCGCCAGCAGCTATGACGCCCGCAGCGGGGGGGCAGATAGGGAGCAGTTCTTC
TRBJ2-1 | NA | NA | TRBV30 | CAWSVRDNEQFF | TGTGCCTGGAGTGTACGGGACAATGAGCAGTTCTTC
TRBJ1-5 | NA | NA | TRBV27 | CASSPVGQPQHF | TGTGCCAGCAGCCCCGTTGGTCAGCCCCAGCATTTT
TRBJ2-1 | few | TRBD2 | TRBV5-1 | CASSLELAGDGEQFF | TGCGCCAGCAGCTTGGAATTAGCGGGAGATGGTGAGCAGTTCTTC
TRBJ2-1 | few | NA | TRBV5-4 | CASSLAGNEQFF | TGTGCCAGCAGCTTGGCCGGGAATGAGCAGTTCTTC
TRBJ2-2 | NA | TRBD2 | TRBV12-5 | CASGSAGGRTGELFF | TGTGCTAGTGGCTCAGCGGGAGGAAGGACCGGGGAGCTGTTTTTT
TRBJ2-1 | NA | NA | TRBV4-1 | CASSHPTIRNNNEQFF | TGCGCCAGCAGCCATCCGACCATCCGCAATAACAATGAGCAGTTCTTC